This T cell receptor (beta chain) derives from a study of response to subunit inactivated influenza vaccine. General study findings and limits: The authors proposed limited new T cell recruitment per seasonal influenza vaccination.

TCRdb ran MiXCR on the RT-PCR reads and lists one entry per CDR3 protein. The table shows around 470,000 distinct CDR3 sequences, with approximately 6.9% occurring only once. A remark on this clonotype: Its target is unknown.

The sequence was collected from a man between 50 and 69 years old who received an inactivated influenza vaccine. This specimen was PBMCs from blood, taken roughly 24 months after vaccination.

For the CDR3, the DNA is TGTGCCAGCAGCCAAAGGGGTAACTATGGCTACACCTTC. It specifies CASSQRGNYGYTF. The chain has TRBV5-5 and TRBJ1-2, with D possibly matching TRBD1 (5 bases). Germline V CDR1 and CDR2: SGHKS, YYEKEE (reference sequence). CDR3 length equals 13 residues. The V gene lost 4 bases and the J gene lost 1 base, with 8 bases spanning the gap.